This T cell receptor (beta chain) stems from a study of T-cell reconstitution after alpha-beta-depleted transplantation in children. Unique molecular identifiers were used in preparing the TCRbeta library. MiXCR, run by TCRdb on the PCR reads, gives a single entry per CDR3 protein. The data hold 450,000 to 600,000 distinct CDR3 sequences, with under 12% observed a single time. CDR3 size: 16 residues. Germline assignment: CDR1 DFQATT and CDR2 SNEGSKA (reference sequence). V was clipped by 3 bases and J by 0 bases, with 15 bases between them. This clonotype has just a few counts. Its matching antigen is unknown. Study-level points and caveats: High day-60 TCRbeta diversity in some patients came from surviving recipient T cells and thymic progenitors.

The sequencing here drew on PBMCs, taken before TCRalphabeta/CD19-depleted stem cell transplant. This TCR derives from a child aged 2 to 10 with inherited bone marrow failure, due to receive a stem cell transplant. The V gene is TRBV20-1, the J gene TRBJ2-1; either TRBD1 or TRBD2 may supply D (5 bases each). CDR3 sequence reads: CSARDFRDHSYNEQFF. The DNA of the CDR3 is TGCAGTGCTAGGGATTTCCGGGACCACTCCTACAATGAGCAGTTCTTC.